Following are 20 T cell receptor beta chains from one sample sequenced in a study of Graves' ophthalmopathy and Graves' hyperthyroidism. RNA transcripts served as template for amplifying TCR beta CDR3 sequences. The first-round RT-PCR employed HTBI primers together with the Qiagen OneStep RT-PCR kit. A multiplex PCR was then performed as the second round. TCRdb analysed the multiplex PCR reads with MiXCR anew, one entry per CDR3 protein. Among 350,000 to 450,000 distinct CDR3 sequences listed, approximately 21% were seen once. Material for sequencing was peripheral blood. These receptor sequences come from a woman aged 18-29 years with stable Graves' hyperthyroidism.

The J gene is TRBJ1-2, the V gene TRBV6-1, with TRBD1 as a possible D gene (5 bases). V was trimmed by 4 bases and J by 11 bases, leaving 23 bases between them. Per the germline V gene, CDR1 is MNHNS and CDR2 is SASEGT. The CDR3 sequence is 15 residues long. The CDR3 nucleotides read TGTGCCAGCAGTGCACCCGGGGGACGGATCAAGGGTTACACCTTC. Its protein is CASSAPGGRIKGYTF.

The table lists this clonotype with many counts. The chain links TRBV7-2 to TRBJ2-2, with D perhaps TRBD1 (5 bases). V was pared by 0 bases and J by 6 bases, with 11 bases between. Germline lookup yields CDR1 SGHTA and CDR2 FQGNSA. There are 15 residues in the CDR3. CDR3: CASSLAPGSPGELFF. The CDR3 DNA reads TGTGCCAGCAGCTTAGCGCCAGGGTCGCCCGGGGAGCTGTTTTTT.

This clonotype occurred many times. The chain combines TRBV24-1 with TRBJ2-5, with 13 nucleotides matching TRBD2. V lost 2 bases, J lost 1 base, and 0 bases stayed unmatched. Germline-derived CDR1 and CDR2 are KGHDR and SFDVKD. The CDR3 length is 16 residues. CDR3 protein: CATSDWTSGSQETQYF. The CDR3 nucleotides are TGTGCCACCAGTGATTGGACTAGCGGGAGCCAAGAGACCCAGTACTTC.

In this sample, this clonotype turned up many times. The gene calls are TRBV28 and TRBJ1-2; possibly TRBD1 for D (6 bases). V lost 6 bases and J 3 bases, leaving 14 bases between the germline ends. The CDR3 totals 14 residues. Per the germline V gene, CDR1 is MDHEN and CDR2 is SYDVKM. The CDR3 here is CASRSTGAHYGYTF. The CDR3 region has the DNA TGTGCCAGCAGGTCGACAGGTGCTCACTATGGCTACACCTTC.

There are a few counts of this clonotype. The chain combines TRBV20-1 with TRBJ2-7; 9 nucleotides match TRBD1. Unmatched junction bases numbered 12, after V lost 4 bases and J lost 2 bases. Germline CDR1 DFQATT, CDR2 SNEGSKA (reference sequence). The CDR3 loop spans 16 amino acids. The CDR3 DNA is TGCAGTGCTATAGATCCGGTAGGGACAGGGCCCTACGAGCAGTACTTC. As protein: CSAIDPVGTGPYEQYF.

CDR3 coding DNA: TGTGCCTACCGGAGACAGGGGAACACTGAAGCTTTCTTT. Its translation: CAYRRQGNTEAFF. This sequence joins TRBV30 and TRBJ1-1; 7 positions match TRBD1. Trimming removed 7 bases from V and 1 base from J; junction bases left unmatched: 6. The CDR3 length is 13 residues. Germline V lookup: CDR1 GTSNPN, CDR2 SVGIG (reference sequence).

In its sample, this clonotype was seen many times. The V gene is TRBV12-3 or TRBV12-4, the J gene TRBJ2-2; the D gene could be TRBD1 or TRBD2 (6 bases each). This CDR3 has 18 residues. V was trimmed by 6 bases and J by 5 bases, leaving 25 bases between them. CDR3 loop: CASSPALRGRIVTGELFF. The CDR3 DNA follows: TGTGCCAGCAGCCCTGCGCTCCGGGGGCGAATAGTTACCGGGGAGCTGTTTTTT.

This clonotype was recorded many times. V usage is TRBV28 and J usage is TRBJ1-2, with TRBD1 matching 11 bases. J was trimmed by 4 bases and V by 6 bases; bases with no gene match: 10. Germline CDR1 and CDR2: MDHEN and SYDVKM. CDR3 size: 16 residues. The CDR3 is CASSEPGQGGSYGYTF. CDR3 nucleotides: TGTGCCAGCAGCGAGCCGGGACAGGGGGGCAGCTATGGCTACACCTTC.

The chain links TRBV7-3 to TRBJ2-7; 9 bases are a match to TRBD2. CDR1 is SGHTA, CDR2 FQGTGA, per germline. The CDR3 is 17 residues long. V lost 2 bases, J lost 0 bases, and 8 bases stayed unmatched. CDR3 sequence (DNA): TGTGCCAGCAGCTTATTAAGGACTAGCGATAACTCCTACGAGCAGTACTTC. Translated: CASSLLRTSDNSYEQYF. Complete variable domain (other parts from reference TRBV7-3 and TRBJ2-7): GAGVSQTPSNKVTEKGKYVELRCDPISGHTALYWYRQSLGQGPEFLIYFQGTGAADDSGLPNDRFFAVRPEGSVSTLKIQRTERGDSAVYLCASSLLRTSDNSYEQYFGPGTRLTVT.

This clonotype was observed many times. The chain combines TRBV7-8 with TRBJ2-7; TRBD2 matches at 11 bases. The ends lost 4 bases at V and 0 bases at J; junction bases unmatched: 5. The CDR3 runs to 16 residues. CDR1 is SGHVS, CDR2 FQNEAQ, per germline. The CDR3 DNA sequence: TGTGCCAGCAGCTCCGTAGCGGGAGGGGGCTCCTACGAGCAGTACTTC. Translated, it gives CASSSVAGGGSYEQYF.

This clonotype was seen only a few times. A read error may explain this, as a much larger clone is one base away. The V gene is TRBV7-8, the J gene TRBJ1-5; D is perhaps TRBD1 (5 bases). CDR1 SGHVS and CDR2 FQNEAQ come from the germline V gene. CDR3 length: 15 amino acids. CDR3 in DNA: TGTACCAGCAGACCCGACAGTGTAAGAAATCAGCCCCAGCATTTT. Residues: CTSRPDSVRNQPQHF.

This clonotype appeared many times. The genes are TRBV11-2 and TRBJ1-1; D possibly corresponds to TRBD1 (5 bases). Germline-derived CDR1 and CDR2 are SGHAT and FQNNGV. The CDR3 length is 14 residues. Trimming pared 3 bases from V and 1 base from J, leaving 9 bases between. Here the CDR3 reads CASSFGGSNTEAFF. CDR3 DNA: TGTGCCAGCAGCTTCGGGGGATCGAACACTGAAGCTTTCTTT.

This clonotype has at least ten counts. The gene calls are TRBV6-5 and TRBJ2-5; 11 nucleotides agree with TRBD1. The CDR3 consists of 15 residues. The J segment lost 5 bases and the V segment lost 5 bases, leaving 7 bases of the junction unmatched. Germline V gene sequence: CDR1 MNHEY, CDR2 SVGAGI. For the CDR3, the DNA is TGTGCCAGCAGTCGGTGGGACAGGGGGATCGAGACCCAGTACTTC. Translation gives CASSRWDRGIETQYF.

This clonotype was counted many times. The gene calls are TRBV13 and TRBJ2-7; D remains ambiguous. Trimming stripped 5 bases from V and 0 bases from J, with 20 bases between. CDR1 and CDR2 (germline): PRHDT, FYEKMQ (reference sequence). The length of the CDR3 is 17 residues. The CDR3: CASSPLRSSPRSYEQYF. The CDR3 nucleotides are TGTGCCAGCAGCCCCCTCCGAAGCAGTCCTCGCTCCTACGAGCAGTACTTC. The full variable domain, rest sourced from reference TRBV13 and TRBJ2-7, is AAGVIQSPRHLIKEKRETATLKCYPIPRHDTVYWYQQGPGQDPQFLISFYEKMQSDKGSIPDRFSAQQFSDYHSELNMSSLELGDSALYFCASSPLRSSPRSYEQYFGPGTRLTVT.

In its sample, this clonotype was seen many times. The genes are TRBV11-2 and TRBJ2-5; perhaps TRBD2 as D (5 bases). V dropped 4 bases and J dropped 7 bases, with 13 bases sitting between them. Looked up from germline, CDR1 is SGHAT and CDR2 is FQNNGV. This CDR3 is built from 13 residues. In DNA form, the CDR3 reads TGTGCCAGCAGCTCCGGACTTGATGGGACCCAGTACTTC. Translation gives CASSSGLDGTQYF.

As DNA, the CDR3 is TGTGCCAGCAGTTACTTGGGCCGCGCTGAAGCTTTCTTT. Residues: CASSYLGRAEAFF. The chain joins TRBV6-5 to TRBJ1-1; D is undetermined. The CDR3 spans 13 residues. From germline, CDR1 is MNHEY and CDR2 SVGAGI. Trimming took off 1 base at V and 6 bases at J, with 9 bases between the two ends.

This chain uses TRBV9 with TRBJ2-7; TRBD2 is a possible D gene (7 bases). V was clipped by 4 bases and J by 7 bases, with 21 bases between them. This CDR3 has 15 amino acids. Germline V gene data show CDR1 as SGDLS and CDR2 as YYNGEE. This chain's CDR3 is CASSPRGGGPREQYF. The CDR3 nucleotides read TGTGCCAGCAGCCCCCGAGGGGGAGGGCCTCGGGAGCAGTACTTC.

Concerning this clonotype itself: This may come from a read error, since a much larger clone is one base off. The chain combines TRBV12-3 or TRBV12-4 with TRBJ1-2; no clear D gene. The CDR3 contains 14 residues. Trimming took off 0 bases at V and 3 bases at J, with 8 bases between the two ends. CDR3 sequence: CASSLAGVDYGYTF. CDR3 coding DNA: TGTGCCAGCAGTTTAGCTGGGGTGGACTATGGCTACACCTTC.

This clonotype was seen many times. This chain links TRBV11-2 with TRBJ2-6; no reliable D call. V was trimmed by 0 bases and J by 0 bases, leaving 6 bases between them. The CDR3 has 16 amino acids. From germline, CDR1 is SGHAT and CDR2 FQNNGV. CDR3 sequence reads: CASSLEAASGANVLTF. The DNA for the CDR3 is TGTGCCAGCAGCTTAGAGGCTGCCTCTGGGGCCAACGTCCTGACTTTC.

As for this clonotype: A much bigger clone sits one base away, suggesting this may be a read error. The genes are TRBV10-3 and TRBJ2-7; a possible D gene is TRBD1 (8 bases). Between the trimmed V and J ends, which lost 0 bases and 6 bases, there was a span of 18 bases. The germline CDR1 and CDR2 sequences are ENHRY and SYGVKD. The CDR3 is made up of 16 amino acids. CDR3 region: CAISESWTGSGGEQYF. The CDR3 DNA is TGTGCCATCAGTGAGTCATGGACAGGGTCGGGGGGCGAGCAGTACTTC.